This T cell receptor beta chain was recovered during a study of CD8 T cells in ankylosing spondylitis. The CDR3 totals 14 residues. J lost 5 bases, V lost 6 bases, and 11 bases had no gene match. Per the germline V gene, CDR1 is DFQATT and CDR2 is SNEGSKA (reference sequence). TCRdb recomputed calls from the 5' RACE reads with MiXCR, one row per CDR3 protein. Among about 96,000 distinct CDR3 sequences listed, 27% were seen once. V is TRBV20-1 and J is TRBJ2-5; 8 positions match TRBD2. The sequenced material came from blood, either unsorted or a sorted T cell fraction (not recorded which). This TCR came from a male donor with ankylosing spondylitis or in good health (not recorded which). CDR3 sequence reads: CSAITSGRRETQYF. The CDR3 bases are TGCAGTGCCATCACTAGCGGAAGGAGGGAGACCCAGTACTTC.